These 21 T cell receptor beta chains share one sample of origin, sequenced in a study of regulatory T cells in long-lasting Graves disease. Time point defined: newly diagnosed GD, antithyroid drugs for less than 3 months. The authors made the TCR library using RNA they extracted from PBMCs. HTBI primers from iRepertoire and Arm-PCR of CDR3 regions yielded the TCR beta libraries. TCRdb itself ran the multiplex PCR reads through MiXCR, one entry per CDR3 protein. The sample has 400,000 to 500,000 distinct CDR3 sequences; approximately 15% are singletons. The same sample was also studied in work on T cells in Graves' hyperthyroidism and ophthalmopathy.

The sequenced sample was peripheral blood mononuclear cells (PBMCs), obtained at new diagnosis, from a patient treated with antithyroid drugs. Receptors originate from a woman in her thirties or forties with Graves disease.

As concerns this clonotype: A much more abundant neighbour one base away suggests this may be a read error. In nucleotides, the CDR3 is TGTGCCAGCAGCTTCCTCCAGTTCTATGGCTACACCTTC. Its translation: CASSFLQFYGYTF. The chain carries TRBV11-3 and TRBJ1-2; the D is unclear. Trimming took off 3 bases at V and 4 bases at J, with 9 bases between the two ends. Germline CDR1 is SGHNT and CDR2 is YENEEA. This CDR3 region has 13 residues. Drawing the rest from reference TRBV11-3 and TRBJ1-2, the complete variable domain is EAGVVQSPRYKIIEKKQPVAFWCNPISGHNTLYWYLQNLGQGPELLIRYENEEAVDDSQLPKDRFSAERLKGVDSTLKIQPAELGDSAVYLCASSFLQFYGYTFGSGTRLTVV.

The chain uses TRBV7-3 and TRBJ1-6; no clear D. Germline V gene data show CDR1 as SGHTA and CDR2 as FQGTGA. The CDR3 runs to 15 residues. Trimming took 1 base from V and 5 from J, leaving 9 bases between them. This chain's CDR3 is CASSLNPGDNSPLHF. The CDR3 coding sequence is TGTGCCAGCAGCTTAAACCCCGGCGATAATTCACCCCTCCACTTT.

This clonotype was seen repeatedly, ten times or more. This chain joins TRBV7-2 and TRBJ2-5, with TRBD1 identical over 7 bases. V lost 3 bases, J lost 0 bases, and 1 base stayed unmatched. From germline, CDR1 is SGHTA and CDR2 FQGNSA. CDR3 length: 14 residues. CDR3 sequence: CASSLGQHQETQYF. Here the CDR3 DNA reads TGTGCCAGCAGCTTGGGACAGCACCAAGAGACCCAGTACTTC.

The table lists this clonotype with many counts. This chain joins TRBV7-3 and TRBJ1-1; no definite D call. CDR3 length equals 14 residues. Germline CDR1 is SGHTA and CDR2 is FQGTGA. V shed 2 bases and J shed 4 bases, with 11 bases lying between them. The CDR3 bases are TGTGCCAGCAGCTTATCCCTACAATCCACTGAAGCTTTCTTT. The encoded protein is CASSLSLQSTEAFF.

This clonotype appeared many times. This chain links TRBV2 with TRBJ1-4; D may be TRBD1 (6 bases). The germline gives CDR1 SNHLY, CDR2 FYNNEI. The CDR3 totals 15 residues. Deletions cut 7 bases from V and 10 bases from J, with 22 bases between. The CDR3 sequence: CASNVIRGAMGKLFF. The CDR3, as DNA: TGTGCCAGCAATGTCATTCGGGGGGCAATGGGAAAACTGTTTTTT.

This clonotype was seen ten or more times. The rearrangement joins TRBV28 to TRBJ2-2, with 14 bases fitting TRBD2. The CDR3 is made up of 17 amino acids. The J segment lost 0 bases and the V segment lost 8 bases, leaving 5 bases of the junction unmatched. Germline-derived CDR1 and CDR2 are MDHEN and SYDVKM. The CDR3, as DNA: TGTGCCAGCCGGGGACTAGCGGGAGTATCGAACACCGGGGAGCTGTTTTTT. Translating it yields CASRGLAGVSNTGELFF.

This clonotype was counted only a few times. The J gene is TRBJ2-7, the V gene TRBV7-9, with a tentative D call TRBD1 (5 bases). The CDR3 has 19 residues. Trimming took 1 base from V and 0 from J, leaving 22 bases between them. Looked up from germline, CDR1 is SEHNR and CDR2 is FQNEAQ (reference sequence). The CDR3 loop is CASSLEVALGRLHSYEQYF. CDR3 sequence (DNA): TGTGCCAGCAGCTTAGAGGTGGCTTTGGGGCGGCTCCACTCCTACGAGCAGTACTTC.

The table lists this clonotype with a few counts. The V call is TRBV20-1, the J call TRBJ2-7; a possible D gene is TRBD2 (5 bases). V was clipped by 1 base and J by 3 bases, with 13 bases between them. This CDR3 comprises 14 residues. Germline CDR1 and CDR2: DFQATT and SNEGSKA (reference sequence). CDR3 nucleotide sequence: TGCAGTGCTAGAGGTCACGGGAACGACTACGAGCAGTACTTC. The encoded protein is CSARGHGNDYEQYF.

This clonotype was picked up many times. V and J are TRBV18 and TRBJ1-5; tentatively, D is TRBD1 (5 bases). The V gene's germline CDR1 is KGHSH and CDR2 LQKENI. V dropped 3 bases and J dropped 2 bases, with 11 bases sitting between them. The CDR3 loop spans 15 amino acids. CDR3 sequence reads: CASSPGGMGNQPQHF. The CDR3 DNA follows: TGTGCCAGCTCACCCGGGGGTATGGGCAATCAGCCCCAGCATTTT.

The chain recombines TRBV20-1 with TRBJ2-1, with D hard to call. The CDR3 loop spans 15 amino acids. Trimming took off 5 bases at V and 0 bases at J, with 14 bases between the two ends. Germline assignment: CDR1 DFQATT and CDR2 SNEGSKA (reference sequence). CDR3 in DNA: TGCAGTGCTCAGCAGACGCGGAACTCCTACAATGAGCAGTTCTTC. This gives the protein CSAQQTRNSYNEQFF.

There are many counts of this clonotype. V gene TRBV14 combines with J gene TRBJ2-2; D not resolved. V dropped 3 bases and J dropped 6 bases, with 11 bases sitting between them. This CDR3 spans 14 amino acids. CDR1 SGHDN and CDR2 FVKESK come from the germline V gene. The CDR3 spells CASSQYRGAGELFF. The CDR3 coding sequence is TGTGCCAGCAGCCAGTACCGTGGAGCCGGGGAGCTGTTTTTT.

About this clonotype itself: The conserved phenylalanine or tryptophan is not found at the CDR3 terminus, so this likely reflects a read error. This chain uses TRBV3-1 with TRBJ2-1; 8 bases map to TRBD2. V was pared by 6 bases and J by 8 bases, with 15 bases of the junction left unmatched. The CDR3 sequence is 16 residues long. The germline V gene encodes CDR1 LGHDT and CDR2 YNNKEL (reference sequence). DNA for the CDR3: TGTGCCAGCAGAGAAACCGGGACTAGGGGCCTCGATGAGCAGTTCTCC. It yields the protein CASRETGTRGLDEQFS.

The table lists this clonotype with a few counts. The chain couples TRBV5-1 to TRBJ2-5, with TRBD1 identical over 8 bases. The CDR3 totals 18 residues. The J segment lost 2 bases and the V segment lost 1 base, leaving 13 bases of the junction unmatched. The germline V gene encodes CDR1 SGHRS and CDR2 YFSETQ. The CDR3 protein is CASSLNPGQGFGQETQYF. In DNA, the CDR3 is TGCGCCAGCAGCTTGAATCCAGGACAGGGCTTCGGGCAAGAGACCCAGTACTTC.

The table lists this clonotype with a few counts. The V gene is TRBV20-1, the J gene TRBJ2-3; the D gene is possibly TRBD2 (5 bases). The CDR3 has 15 residues. Trimming shortened V by 3 bases and J by 1 base, and 14 bases separated the two germline ends. CDR1 is DFQATT, CDR2 SNEGSKA, per germline (reference sequence). CDR3 sequence: CSASFLARGTDTQYF. DNA for the CDR3: TGCAGTGCTAGTTTTCTAGCTAGAGGCACAGATACGCAGTATTTT.

There are many counts of this clonotype. The CDR3 region has the DNA TGTGCCAGCAGGATTTCAGATTTGAGCTCCTATAATTCACCCCTCCACTTT. Its protein product is CASRISDLSSYNSPLHF. The V call is TRBV28, the J call TRBJ1-6, with unresolved D. Germline values: CDR1 MDHEN, CDR2 SYDVKM. CDR3 length: 17 amino acids. V was cut by 6 bases and J by 0 bases, with 15 bases left in between.

This clonotype was seen many times. The chain has TRBV20-1 and TRBJ2-5, with 10 positions matching TRBD2. The CDR3 has 15 amino acids. The junction had 6 bases not matched to a gene; V was cut back by 3 bases and J by 2 bases. Germline V lookup: CDR1 DFQATT, CDR2 SNEGSKA (reference sequence). The CDR3 DNA sequence: TGCAGTGCTAGCCCAGCGGGAGGGCGGCAAGAGACCCAGTACTTC. The encoded protein is CSASPAGGRQETQYF.

The chain joins TRBV3-1 to TRBJ2-7; D unresolved. This CDR3 has 14 residues. Germline CDR1 LGHDT, CDR2 YNNKEL (reference sequence). V was trimmed by 6 bases and J by 7 bases, leaving 19 bases between them. The CDR3 DNA follows: TGTGCCAGCAGTCGGCTAGGACCCTCATCGGAGCAGTACTTC. It encodes CASSRLGPSSEQYF.

Only one count was recorded for this clonotype. The genes are TRBV12-3 or TRBV12-4 and TRBJ2-5, with 10 bases aligning to TRBD2. CDR3 length: 14 residues. Trimming removed 2 bases from V and 5 bases from J; junction bases left unmatched: 2. CDR3 nucleotides: TGTGCCAGCAGTTTACTAGCGGGAGATGAGACCCAGTACTTC. This translates into CASSLLAGDETQYF.

The V gene is TRBV6-2 or TRBV6-3, the J gene TRBJ2-5; possibly TRBD1 for D (6 bases). V was clipped by 5 bases and J by 7 bases, with 17 bases between them. The CDR3 spans 14 residues. CDR1 and CDR2 from the germline V gene are MNHEY and SVGEGT. This chain's CDR3 is CASSEALYRATQYF. In DNA form, the CDR3 reads TGTGCCAGCAGTGAAGCGTTGTACAGGGCGACCCAGTACTTC.

The table lists this clonotype with many counts. V is TRBV7-2 and J is TRBJ2-5; 9 bases are a match to TRBD1. CDR3 length: 14 amino acids. V lost 6 bases and J lost 5; bases outside the gene matches: 7. CDR1 and CDR2 from the germline V gene are SGHTA and FQGNSA. The CDR3 region has the DNA TGTGCCAGCAGGTTACAGGGGGCGAAGGAGACCCAGTACTTC. Translation gives CASRLQGAKETQYF.

This clonotype was seen only a few times. The J gene is TRBJ2-1, the V gene TRBV2; perhaps TRBD2 as D (5 bases). Trimming shortened V by 8 bases and J by 6 bases, and 11 bases separated the two germline ends. The CDR3 covers 12 residues. The germline V gene encodes CDR1 SNHLY and CDR2 FYNNEI. CDR3 sequence: CASCDYCNEQFF. Written as DNA, the CDR3 is TGTGCCAGCTGCGACTACTGCAATGAGCAGTTCTTC.